Below, 6 T cell receptor beta chains from the same sample are listed, as sequenced in a study of tumor-infiltrating lymphocytes in primary liver carcinoma. The study co-extracted DNA and RNA from about 21-30 mg of unsorted bulk tissue. The researchers produced TCR beta cDNA from approximately 550 ng total RNA with a constant-region primer. ARM-PCR, slightly modified, supplied the TCR beta libraries through three nested multiplex PCR rounds. With TRBV1-TRBV30 forward primers and a C-beta reverse primer, the first two PCR rounds were run for nine to eleven cycles each. TCRdb fed the multiplex PCR reads into MiXCR, producing one record per CDR3 protein. The sample lists tens of thousands of distinct CDR3 sequences; approximately 72% were seen once. The material sequenced was liver tumor tissue from sampling region 1. Subset noted: tumor region T1, superior pole. The receptors here all came from a man aged 35-49 years with primary liver carcinoma and hepatitis B virus infection.

On this clonotype: Given the absence of the conserved phenylalanine or tryptophan at the CDR3 end, a read error is likely. The V and J genes are TRBV11-2 and TRBJ2-5; possible D gene TRBD2, 5 bases. Per germline, CDR1 SGHAT and CDR2 FQNNGV. The CDR3 has 18 residues. The CDR3 bases are TGTGTCAGCAGCTTAGCGAGGCTAGCCCTGGGGAAAAAAGAGACCCAGTACTAC. It codes for CVSSLARLALGKKETQYY.

By share, this clonotype ranks as large. The gene calls are TRBV12-3 or TRBV12-4 and TRBJ2-4, with D maybe TRBD1 (5 bases). This CDR3 is 18 amino acids long. The ends were cut back, 2 bases at V and 0 bases at J, with 17 bases in the middle. The CDR3 protein is CASSLWGGADIAKNIQYF. CDR3 nucleotides: TGTGCCAGCAGTTTATGGGGTGGGGCGGACATAGCCAAAAACATTCAGTACTTC.

About this clonotype: Compared with germline, one end of the junction differs, possibly owing to a read error. This chain joins TRBV5-1 and TRBJ1-1, with no clear D. Germline assignment: CDR1 SGHRS and CDR2 YFSETQ. The CDR3 totals 13 residues. The CDR3 spells CASSLARNTGAFF. For the CDR3, the DNA is TGCGCCAGCAGCTTGGCCAGGAACACTGGAGCTTTCTTT. The whole variable domain, remainder taken from reference TRBV5-1 and TRBJ1-1, is KAGVTQTPRYLIKTRGQQVTLSCSPISGHRSVSWYQQTPGQGLQFLFEYFSETQRNKGNFPGRFSGRQFSNSRSEMNVSTLELGDSALYLCASSLARNTGAFFGQGTRLTVV.

As regards this clonotype: One end of the junction varies from germline; a read error may be responsible. The chain has TRBV10-2 and TRBJ2-1; 7 bases are shared with TRBD2. The length of the CDR3 is 14 residues. CDR1 and CDR2 (germline): WSHSY, SAAADI. The CDR3 region has the DNA TGCGCCGGCAGTGGGACTAACTCCTACAGTGAGCAGTTCTTC. It yields the protein CAGSGTNSYSEQFF.

This clonotype counts as medium-sized. The CDR3 reads CASSLGLVEEQYF. DNA of the CDR3: TGTGCCAGCAGCTTGGGCCTGGTGGAGGAGCAGTACTTC. The chain links TRBV7-8 to TRBJ2-7; the D is unclear. The CDR3 is made up of 13 amino acids. The germline gives CDR1 SGHVS, CDR2 FQNEAQ. V shed 3 bases and J shed 7 bases, with 13 bases lying between them.

In the case of this clonotype: At one boundary the junction diverges from the germline segment, which might be a read error. The V gene is TRBV11-2, the J gene TRBJ2-5; 8 positions match TRBD1. CDR3 size: 16 residues. The V gene's germline CDR1 is SGHAT and CDR2 FQNNGV. The CDR3 region is CASSLTAGGLGETQCF. CDR3 in DNA: TGTGCCAGCAGCCTAACGGCAGGGGGCTTGGGGGAGACCCAGTGCTTC.